This TCR beta chain was obtained from a study of T cells in Graves' hyperthyroidism and ophthalmopathy. Amplification of TCR beta CDR3 regions used RNA as the template. HTBI primers were used for first-round RT-PCR of the TCR CDR3. In TCRdb, the multiplex PCR reads were re-called with MiXCR into one record per CDR3 protein. This table has over 500,000 distinct CDR3 sequences, 16% appearing once. This CDR3 is built from 13 residues. Trimming pared 5 bases from V and 4 bases from J, leaving 9 bases between. CDR1 and CDR2 from the germline V gene are LNHDA and SQIVND (reference sequence). The chain couples TRBV19 to TRBJ2-1; D not resolved. This sequence originates from a woman aged 30 to 39 with Graves' ophthalmopathy. The sequenced sample consisted of blood. The CDR3 loop reads CASSPEPYNEQFF. The CDR3 coding sequence is TGTGCCAGTAGTCCGGAACCTTACAATGAGCAGTTCTTC.